In its sample, the clone carrying this TCR beta chain was seen a few times. Its antigen is unidentified. The entry originates in a study of T-cell reconstitution after alpha-beta-depleted transplantation in children. Study-wide results and limits: Where some patients showed high TCRbeta diversity at day 60, it came from recipient T cells and thymic progenitors that had survived. Hyperexpanded clones declined; after one year, newly produced T cells mostly supplied diversity. Expanded graft clones, several hundred of them, were reportedly the source of alpha-beta T cells about two months after transplant.

Unique molecular identifiers were incorporated when the TCRbeta library was constructed. TCRdb reprocessed the PCR reads with MiXCR, giving one entry per CDR3 protein. The table lists 780,000 or so distinct CDR3 sequences, roughly 15% of them singletons, with under 6% in the top ten. Germline assignment: CDR1 SNHLY and CDR2 FYNNEI. V was pared by 8 bases and J by 7 bases, with 13 bases of the junction left unmatched. This CDR3 is 15 amino acids long. This chain connects TRBV2 to TRBJ2-1, with 8 bases that match TRBD2. This clonotype originated in a male patient between 5 and 17 years old who had a stem cell transplant for acute lymphoblastic leukemia, so the T cells may come from the graft donor. Here the sequenced sample was PBMCs, mostly from graft donor cells, taken 360 days after TCRalphabeta/CD19-depleted stem cell transplant. CDR3 sequence reads: CASGGQRLAINEQFF. CDR3 DNA: TGTGCCAGCGGAGGACAGAGACTAGCGATAAATGAGCAGTTCTTC. The entire variable domain, with the rest obtained from reference TRBV2 and TRBJ2-1, is as follows: EPEVTQTPSHQVTQMGQEVILRCVPISNHLYFYWYRQILGQKVEFLVSFYNNEISEKSEIFDDQFSVERPDGSNFTLKIRSTKLEDSAMYFCASGGQRLAINEQFFGPGTRLTVL.